The rows below give T cell receptor beta chains drawn from one sample of a study of shared clonotypes between healthy human individuals. Sequencing used immunoSEQ multiplex PCR; TCRdb keeps in-frame clones, though not all of them. In the table there are hundreds of thousands of clones, 85% to 95% of which are singletons. Material: naive CD8+ T cells sorted from blood. The receptors originated from a woman in her 30s in good health. The CDR3 runs from the conserved cysteine through the conserved F or W. Each record gives: J gene, clone size, D gene, V gene, CDR3 DNA, CDR3 protein. D genes are given only for firm matches. Not all rows give a size; the values are once, few, many and, for expanded clones, a class.

TRBJ2-6 | . | . | TRBV7-6 | TGTGCCAGCAGCTCCTTCTCTGGGGCCAACGTCCTGACTTTC | CASSSFSGANVLTF
TRBJ2-7 | . | TRBD2 | TRBV28 | TGTGCCAGCAGTTCCTATACCGTGTCTAGCGGGGGCGAATACGAGCAGTACTTC | CASSSYTVSSGGEYEQYF
TRBJ1-2 | . | . | TRBV9 | TGTGCCAGCAGCGAGAGTAGTGGGTATGGCTACACCTTC | CASSESSGYGYTF
TRBJ2-1 | . | TRBD2 | TRBV27 | TGTGCCAGCAGTATAGCGGGAGCGGGATACAATGAGCAGTTCTTC | CASSIAGAGYNEQFF
TRBJ2-7 | once | . | TRBV5-6 | TGTGCCAGCAGCTTGGATCGGTACTACGAGCAGTACTTC | CASSLDRYYEQYF
TRBJ2-2 | . | TRBD1 | TRBV29-1 | TGCAGCGCAAAAATCAGGGGGCCTTCGAACACCGGGGAGCTGTTTTTT | CSAKIRGPSNTGELFF
TRBJ2-7 | once | TRBD1 | TRBV29-1 | TGCAGCGTTCAGGGACAGCGAGGTTACGAGCAGTACTTC | CSVQGQRGYEQYF
TRBJ2-3 | . | . | TRBV7-9 | TGTGCCAGCAGCTTGTCAGTGGGAGATACGCAGTATTTT | CASSLSVGDTQYF
TRBJ1-1 | . | . | TRBV5-8 | TGTGCCAGCAGCCTCGGGGCAACGAGATTCAACACTGAAGCTTTCTTT | CASSLGATRFNTEAFF
TRBJ1-2 | . | . | TRBV28 | TGTGCCAGCAGTTTAGGCACCTCTAACTATGGCTACACCTTC | CASSLGTSNYGYTF
TRBJ1-1 | . | . | TRBV5-4 | TGTGCCACCGCATCAGGCGCTGAAGCTTTCTTT | CATASGAEAFF
TRBJ1-2 | . | TRBD1 | TRBV16 | TGTGCCAGCAGCCAGTGGGGACAGGGGGAATCCTATGGCTACACCTTC | CASSQWGQGESYGYTF
TRBJ2-3 | . | . | TRBV13 | TGTGCCAGCAGCTTAGGGCACTCCGATACGCAGTATTTT | CASSLGHSDTQYF
TRBJ2-2 | . | TRBD2 | TRBV27 | TGTGCCAGTGGGGAGGGGCGGGAGCTGTTTTTT | CASGEGRELFF
TRBJ2-1 | . | . | TRBV6-1 | TGTGCCAGCAGTGAAGAGGGGAACCTGAGCTCCTACAATGAGCAGTTCTTC | CASSEEGNLSSYNEQFF
TRBJ2-4 | once | . | TRBV21-1 | TGTGCCAGCAGCACCCGAGGAGGGGGAAACATTCAGTACTTC | CASSTRGGGNIQYF
TRBJ2-4 | . | . | TRBV4-1 | TGCGCCAGCAGCCAAGAACTGTCGGAGGGGGCCAAAAACATTCAGTACTTC | CASSQELSEGAKNIQYF
TRBJ2-5 | . | . | TRBV28 | TGTGCCAGCAGTTTACTTGACACTCAAGAGACCCAGTACTTC | CASSLLDTQETQYF
TRBJ2-7 | . | TRBD2 | TRBV15 | TGTGCCACCAGCAGAGACCGAGGACTAGCTTCCTACGAGCAGTACTTC | CATSRDRGLASYEQYF
TRBJ1-1 | . | . | TRBV6-1 | TGTGCCAGCACCCAAGGGGGGAGGACTGAAGCTTTCTTT | CASTQGGRTEAFF
TRBJ2-7 | . | . | TRBV11-2 | TGTGCCAGCAGCTTAGGTCCGGGCCACTACGAGCAGTACTTC | CASSLGPGHYEQYF
TRBJ2-1 | . | . | TRBV19 | TGTGCCAGTCATGTGGGTAGCTCCTACAATGAGCAGTTCTTC | CASHVGSSYNEQFF
TRBJ2-1 | . | TRBD2 | TRBV28 | TGTGCCAGCACCCTGGGACTAACTAACAATGAGCAGTTCTTC | CASTLGLTNNEQFF
TRBJ1-5 | . | . | TRBV19 | TGTGCCAGTAAGGAGCTGGGCAATCAGCCCCAGCATTTT | CASKELGNQPQHF
TRBJ2-7 | . | . | TRBV6-5 | TGTGCCAGCAGTTACTCGGACCCTAAACGAGAGCAGTACTTC | CASSYSDPKREQYF
TRBJ2-1 | . | TRBD1 | TRBV28 | TGTGCCAGCAGTGGGACAGGGGAGAACAATGAGCAGTTCTTC | CASSGTGENNEQFF
TRBJ1-2 | . | TRBD1 | TRBV7-9 | TGTGCCAGCAGCCAGTTGGGAACAGGGGGCATAGATGGCTACACCTTC | CASSQLGTGGIDGYTF
TRBJ1-2 | . | . | TRBV7-2 | TGTGCCAGCAGCCAAGGCCCAAGTAGGGGCGTCGGAGATGGCTACACCTTC | CASSQGPSRGVGDGYTF
TRBJ2-7 | . | TRBD2 | TRBV29-1 | TGCAGCGTTATGAGCGGGACCTCCTACGAGCAGTACTTC | CSVMSGTSYEQYF
TRBJ1-4 | . | TRBD1 | TRBV11-2 | TGTGCCAGCAGCTTAGGCGCCGGGACAGCCTTTGGAAAACTGTTTTTT | CASSLGAGTAFGKLFF
TRBJ1-2 | . | . | TRBV19 | TGTGCCAGTAGTTCCCGGACGGGGAATGTTGGCTACACCTTC | CASSSRTGNVGYTF
TRBJ1-4 | . | . | TRBV27 | TGTGCCAGCCGTCAGGGGAATGAAAAACTGTTTTTT | CASRQGNEKLFF
TRBJ1-1 | . | . | TRBV4-1 | TGCGCCAGCAGCCAGGATAGACTTCTCATGAACACTGAAGCTTTCTTT | CASSQDRLLMNTEAFF
TRBJ1-2 | . | . | TRBV14 | TGTGCCAGCAGCCAAGGAGCGTCCTATGGCTACACCTTC | CASSQGASYGYTF
TRBJ1-2 | . | . | TRBV4-2 | TGTGCCAGCAGCCCTGAACAGACGACCAGAGGCTACACCTTC | CASSPEQTTRGYTF
TRBJ2-7 | few | . | TRBV4-1 | TGCGCCAGCAGCCAAGTGGCAGAACCTAGCGAGCAGTACTTC | CASSQVAEPSEQYF
TRBJ2-2 | . | . | TRBV6-5 | TGTGCCAGCAGCCGGACCGGGGAGCTGTTTTTT | CASSRTGELFF
TRBJ2-3 | . | TRBD1 | TRBV28 | TGTGCCAGTAGAAAGGGGACAGGGAGGACCCTAAGCACAGATACGCAGTATTTT | CASRKGTGRTLSTDTQYF
TRBJ2-7 | . | . | TRBV15 | TGTGCCACCAGCGAGAGCCCCAGCGTCTCCTACGAGCAGTACTTC | CATSESPSVSYEQYF
TRBJ2-7 | few | . | TRBV29-1 | TGCAGCGCTATGGGACTGCGGGTAGAGCAGTACTTC | CSAMGLRVEQYF
TRBJ1-3 | . | . | TRBV7-6 | TGTGCCAGCAGCTTAGGAGGGACCCGAAACACCATATATTTT | CASSLGGTRNTIYF
TRBJ1-1 | few | TRBD1 | TRBV29-1 | TGCAGCGTGAGGACAGGGTATTCTGAAGCTTTCTTT | CSVRTGYSEAFF
TRBJ2-6 | . | . | TRBV19 | TGTGCCAGTAGTATATACGAGACTGGGGCCAACGTCCTGACTTTC | CASSIYETGANVLTF
TRBJ1-4 | . | TRBD1 | TRBV7-3 | TGTGCCAGCAGCTCCCCCTCCGGGACAGGGGAGCGGCCCCATGAAAAACTGTTTTTT | CASSSPSGTGERPHEKLFF
TRBJ2-2 | . | . | TRBV6-1 | TGTGCCAGCACAAGATCCGAAACCGGGGAGCTGTTTTTT | CASTRSETGELFF
TRBJ1-1 | . | . | TRBV7-9 | TGTGCCAGCAGCTTAGACAACCACATGAACACTGAAGCTTTCTTT | CASSLDNHMNTEAFF
TRBJ1-2 | . | TRBD1 | TRBV6-5 | TGTGCCAGCACCCCCGGACAGGGTGACTATGGCTACACCTTC | CASTPGQGDYGYTF
TRBJ1-5 | . | TRBD1 | TRBV2 | TGTGCCAGCAGCGGGCCCGGGACAGGTCATCGGGAGCCCCAGCATTTT | CASSGPGTGHREPQHF
TRBJ1-1 | . | . | TRBV27 | TGTGCCAGCAGTTGGGGGACTGAAGCTTTCTTT | CASSWGTEAFF